This is a list of T cell receptor beta chains from one sample in a study of patients and donors after allogeneic stem cell transplantation. TCRdb re-called the RT-PCR reads with MiXCR, one entry per CDR3 protein. The table lists fewer than 250,000 distinct CDR3 sequences, 12% to 15% of them singletons. Sequenced input: blood, either unsorted or a sorted T cell fraction (not recorded which). The receptors here all came from a human donor who was either an allogeneic HSCT recipient or a stem cell or donor lymphocyte infusion donor (not recorded which). It is not recorded whose cells these are; they may come from a transplant donor. Each CDR3 is given without its conserved first and last residue. Each record gives: J gene, V gene, CDR3 protein.

J: TRBJ1-4
V: TRBV12-3/TRBV12-4
CDR3: ASSLGSNEKLF

J: TRBJ2-7
V: TRBV18
CDR3: ASSPGQASSYEQY

J: TRBJ2-2
V: TRBV11-2
CDR3: ASSSRTSGGAGTGELF

J: TRBJ1-1
V: TRBV5-5
CDR3: ASSLGDVNTEAF

J: TRBJ1-1
V: TRBV5-1
CDR3: ASSSVTGAPGAEAF

J: TRBJ2-2
V: TRBV4-2
CDR3: ASSQSTGGYTGELF

J: TRBJ2-5
V: TRBV30
CDR3: AWSVMNREGETQY

J: TRBJ2-7
V: TRBV2
CDR3: ASSSAGRGQYYEQY

J: TRBJ1-1
V: TRBV11-2
CDR3: ASSLDLGTPF

J: TRBJ2-7
V: TRBV5-1
CDR3: ASGPLRGTSDHEQY

J: TRBJ1-2
V: TRBV6-5
CDR3: ASSYQGFLGYT

J: TRBJ2-7
V: TRBV20-1
CDR3: SAKGPAAEQY

J: TRBJ1-4
V: TRBV18
CDR3: ASSPAREGIEKLF

J: TRBJ2-3
V: TRBV10-3
CDR3: AISVAGDTDTQY

J: TRBJ2-1
V: TRBV12-3/TRBV12-4
CDR3: ASSPEVLYNEQF

J: TRBJ1-2
V: TRBV4-3
CDR3: ASSQVGGEGYT

J: TRBJ2-3
V: TRBV12-3/TRBV12-4
CDR3: ASPVEGGYSTDTQY

J: TRBJ1-6
V: TRBV18
CDR3: ASSLEGGSYNSPLH

J: TRBJ1-2
V: TRBV20-1
CDR3: SAPGQTYGYT

J: TRBJ2-2
V: TRBV30
CDR3: AWDYTGELF

J: TRBJ1-1
V: TRBV11-2
CDR3: ASSLAIRGYTEAF

J: TRBJ1-2
V: TRBV11-2
CDR3: ASSLGTGGSYGYT

J: TRBJ1-2
V: TRBV6-5
CDR3: ASSYEGFGYT

J: TRBJ1-6
V: TRBV25-1
CDR3: ASSQQSSYNSPLH

J: TRBJ1-2
V: TRBV2
CDR3: ASSEMRGNYGYT

J: TRBJ2-7
V: TRBV5-1
CDR3: ASSPGTGTPEQY

J: TRBJ1-5
V: TRBV4-1
CDR3: ASSQDLFGDQPQH

J: TRBJ2-5
V: TRBV18
CDR3: ASSPREGVRVQETQY

J: TRBJ1-5
V: TRBV15
CDR3: ATSLGWSQPQH

J: TRBJ1-3
V: TRBV20-1
CDR3: SAEIQGSGNTIY

J: TRBJ1-2
V: TRBV5-1
CDR3: ASSLEPQGELTNYGYT

J: TRBJ2-1
V: TRBV4-2
CDR3: ASSQDRLGEQF

J: TRBJ2-3
V: TRBV5-1
CDR3: ATRTSGRGSDTQY

J: TRBJ1-4
V: TRBV6-1
CDR3: ASNRHTATNEKLF

J: TRBJ1-2
V: TRBV6-6
CDR3: ASRREYGYT

J: TRBJ2-7
V: TRBV27
CDR3: ASRTPRGGLSYEQY

J: TRBJ2-5
V: TRBV3-1
CDR3: ASSINPLGETQY

J: TRBJ2-2
V: TRBV6-2/TRBV6-3
CDR3: ASSYTGSGELF

J: TRBJ2-2
V: TRBV24-1
CDR3: ATSVPTGELF

J: TRBJ2-2
V: TRBV7-9
CDR3: ASSKGLAGGFTGELF

J: TRBJ1-5
V: TRBV20-1
CDR3: SAREPRQGTNQPQH

J: TRBJ2-2
V: TRBV11-3
CDR3: ASSPQGTGELF

J: TRBJ1-3
V: TRBV24-1
CDR3: ATSESGTGRPGNTIY

J: TRBJ2-2
V: TRBV3-1
CDR3: ASSRGQGPTGELF

J: TRBJ1-4
V: TRBV5-5
CDR3: ASSVALKLF

J: TRBJ2-7
V: TRBV20-1
CDR3: SASPMTVYEQY

J: TRBJ1-2
V: TRBV19
CDR3: ASSLQRGTNYGYT

J: TRBJ1-5
V: TRBV5-6
CDR3: ASSLDGQGIRNQPQH